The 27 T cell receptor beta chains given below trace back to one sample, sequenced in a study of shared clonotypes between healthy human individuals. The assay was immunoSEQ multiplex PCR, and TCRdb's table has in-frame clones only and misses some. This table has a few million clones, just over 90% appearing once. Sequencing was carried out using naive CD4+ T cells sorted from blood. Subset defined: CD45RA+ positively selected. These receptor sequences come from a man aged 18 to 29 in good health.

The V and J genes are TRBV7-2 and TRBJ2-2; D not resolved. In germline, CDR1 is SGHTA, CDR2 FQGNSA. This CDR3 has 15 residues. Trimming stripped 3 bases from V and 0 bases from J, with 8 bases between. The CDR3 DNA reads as TGTGCCAGCAGCTTCCGACACCCGAACACCGGGGAGCTGTTTTTT. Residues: CASSFRHPNTGELFF.

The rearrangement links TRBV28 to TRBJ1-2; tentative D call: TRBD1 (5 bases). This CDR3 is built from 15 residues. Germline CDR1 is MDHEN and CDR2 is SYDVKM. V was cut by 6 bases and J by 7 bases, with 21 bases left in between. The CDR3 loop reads CASSGGGRVEGGYTF. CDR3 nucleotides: TGTGCCAGCAGCGGCGGAGGCAGGGTGGAGGGTGGCTACACCTTC.

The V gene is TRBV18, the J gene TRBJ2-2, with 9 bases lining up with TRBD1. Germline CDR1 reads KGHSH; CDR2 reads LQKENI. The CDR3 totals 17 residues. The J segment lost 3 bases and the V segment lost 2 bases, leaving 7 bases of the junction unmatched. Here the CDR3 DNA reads TGTGCCAGCTCACCAGCCGGGACAGGGTCGGACACCGGGGAGCTGTTTTTT. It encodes CASSPAGTGSDTGELFF.

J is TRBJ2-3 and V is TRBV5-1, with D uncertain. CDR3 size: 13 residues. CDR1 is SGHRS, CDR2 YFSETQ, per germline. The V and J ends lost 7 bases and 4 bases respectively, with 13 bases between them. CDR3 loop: CASAPVGADTQYF. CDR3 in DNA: TGCGCCAGCGCCCCGGTGGGTGCAGATACGCAGTATTTT.

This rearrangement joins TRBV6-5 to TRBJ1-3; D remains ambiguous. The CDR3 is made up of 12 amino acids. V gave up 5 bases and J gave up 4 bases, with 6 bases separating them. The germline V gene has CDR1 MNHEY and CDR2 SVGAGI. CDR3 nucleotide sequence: TGTGCCAGCAGTAAGTCCGGAAACACCATATATTTT. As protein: CASSKSGNTIYF.

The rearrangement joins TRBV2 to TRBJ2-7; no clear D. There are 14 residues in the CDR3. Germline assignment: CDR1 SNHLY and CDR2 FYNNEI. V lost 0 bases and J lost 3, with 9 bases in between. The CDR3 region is CASSEARQNYEQYF. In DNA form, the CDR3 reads TGTGCCAGCAGTGAAGCGCGGCAGAACTACGAGCAGTACTTC.

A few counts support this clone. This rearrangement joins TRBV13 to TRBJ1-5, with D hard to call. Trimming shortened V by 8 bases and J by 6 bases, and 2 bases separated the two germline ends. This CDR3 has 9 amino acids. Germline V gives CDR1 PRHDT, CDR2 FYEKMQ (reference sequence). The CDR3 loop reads CASPQPQHF. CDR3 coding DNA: TGTGCCAGCCCTCAGCCCCAGCATTTT.

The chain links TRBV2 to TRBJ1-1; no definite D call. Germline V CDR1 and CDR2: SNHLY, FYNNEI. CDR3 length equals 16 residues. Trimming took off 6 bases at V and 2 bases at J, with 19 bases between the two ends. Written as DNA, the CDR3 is TGTGCCAGCAGCTCCAGCCTCTGGGGTCACAACACTGAAGCTTTCTTT. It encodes CASSSSLWGHNTEAFF.

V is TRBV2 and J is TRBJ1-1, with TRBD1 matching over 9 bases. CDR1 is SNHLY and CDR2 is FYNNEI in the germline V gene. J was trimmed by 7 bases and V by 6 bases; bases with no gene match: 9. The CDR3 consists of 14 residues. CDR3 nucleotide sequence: TGTGCCAGCAGGTGGGACAGGGTCGAAAGTGAAGCTTTCTTT. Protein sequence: CASRWDRVESEAFF.

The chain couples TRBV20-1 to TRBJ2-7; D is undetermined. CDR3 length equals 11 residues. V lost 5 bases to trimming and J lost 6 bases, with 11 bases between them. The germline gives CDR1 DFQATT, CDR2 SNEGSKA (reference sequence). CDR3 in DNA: TGCAGTGCTTTCCGTGGTGGCGAGCAGTACTTC. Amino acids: CSAFRGGEQYF.

CDR3 bases: TGCGCCAGCAGCCAAGGTCCCCCAGGGTCTAAAGGCTACACCTTC. Its translation is CASSQGPPGSKGYTF. The gene calls are TRBV4-1 and TRBJ1-2; maybe TRBD1 (5 bases). The CDR3 length is 15 residues. Germline CDR1 and CDR2: MGHRA and YSYEKL. Between the trimmed V and J ends, which lost 1 base and 8 bases, there was a span of 17 bases.

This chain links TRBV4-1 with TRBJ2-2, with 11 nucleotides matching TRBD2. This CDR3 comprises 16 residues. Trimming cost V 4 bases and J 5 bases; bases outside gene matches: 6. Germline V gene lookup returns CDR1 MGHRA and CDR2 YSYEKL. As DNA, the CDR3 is TGCGCCAGCAGCCTATCTAGCGGGGGGTGGACCGGGGAGCTGTTTTTT. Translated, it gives CASSLSSGGWTGELFF.

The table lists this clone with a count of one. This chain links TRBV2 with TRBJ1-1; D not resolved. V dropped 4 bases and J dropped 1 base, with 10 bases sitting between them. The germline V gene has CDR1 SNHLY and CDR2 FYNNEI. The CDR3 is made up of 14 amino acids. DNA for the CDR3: TGTGCCAGCAGTGTAAGTTGGGAGAACACTGAAGCTTTCTTT. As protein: CASSVSWENTEAFF. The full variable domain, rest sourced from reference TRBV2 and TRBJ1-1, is EPEVTQTPSHQVTQMGQEVILRCVPISNHLYFYWYRQILGQKVEFLVSFYNNEISEKSEIFDDQFSVERPDGSNFTLKIRSTKLEDSAMYFCASSVSWENTEAFFGQGTRLTVV.

The CDR3 sequence: CASKPTDSIQTQYF. The CDR3 DNA follows: TGCGCCAGCAAACCGACGGATTCTATACAGACCCAGTACTTC. This chain links TRBV10-2 with TRBJ2-5, with D hard to call. V lost 7 bases to trimming and J lost 6 bases, with 18 bases between them. This CDR3 is built from 14 residues. The V gene's germline CDR1 is WSHSY and CDR2 SAAADI.

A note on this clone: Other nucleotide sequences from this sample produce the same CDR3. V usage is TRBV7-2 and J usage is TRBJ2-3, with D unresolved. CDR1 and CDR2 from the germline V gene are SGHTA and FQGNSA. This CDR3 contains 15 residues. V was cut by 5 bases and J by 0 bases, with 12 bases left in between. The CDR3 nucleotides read TGTGCCAGCAGCCTCCCTGGCCTAAGCACAGATACGCAGTATTTT. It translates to CASSLPGLSTDTQYF.

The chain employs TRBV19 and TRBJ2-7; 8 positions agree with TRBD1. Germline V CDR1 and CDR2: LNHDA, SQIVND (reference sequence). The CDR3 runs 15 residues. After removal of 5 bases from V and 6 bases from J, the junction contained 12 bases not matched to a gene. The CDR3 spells CASSVRTGTFLEQYF. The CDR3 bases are TGTGCCAGTAGTGTCAGGACAGGGACCTTCCTCGAGCAGTACTTC. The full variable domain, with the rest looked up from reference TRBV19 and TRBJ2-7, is DGGITQSPKYLFRKEGQNVTLSCEQNLNHDAMYWYRQDPGQGLRLIYYSQIVNDFQKGDIAEGYSVSREKKESFPLTVTSAQKNPTAFYLCASSVRTGTFLEQYFGPGTRLTVT.

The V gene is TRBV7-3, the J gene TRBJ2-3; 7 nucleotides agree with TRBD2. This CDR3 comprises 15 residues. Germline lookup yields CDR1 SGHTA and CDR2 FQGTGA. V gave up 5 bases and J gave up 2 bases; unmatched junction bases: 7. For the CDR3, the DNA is TGTGCCAGCAGCCAAGCGGGGACCTCCACAGATACGCAGTATTTT. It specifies CASSQAGTSTDTQYF.

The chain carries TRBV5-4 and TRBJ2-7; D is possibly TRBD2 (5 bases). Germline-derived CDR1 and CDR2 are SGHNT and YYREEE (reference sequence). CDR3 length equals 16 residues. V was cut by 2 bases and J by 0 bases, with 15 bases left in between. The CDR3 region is CASSFLGSELSYEQYF. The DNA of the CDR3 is TGTGCCAGCAGCTTTTTGGGTAGCGAGCTCTCCTACGAGCAGTACTTC.

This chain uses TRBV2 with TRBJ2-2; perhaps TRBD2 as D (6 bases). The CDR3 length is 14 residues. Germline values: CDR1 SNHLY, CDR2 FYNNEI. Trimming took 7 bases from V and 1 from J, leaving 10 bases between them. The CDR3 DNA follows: TGTGCCAGCACGGGGGTTGAGAACACCGGGGAGCTGTTTTTT. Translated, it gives CASTGVENTGELFF.

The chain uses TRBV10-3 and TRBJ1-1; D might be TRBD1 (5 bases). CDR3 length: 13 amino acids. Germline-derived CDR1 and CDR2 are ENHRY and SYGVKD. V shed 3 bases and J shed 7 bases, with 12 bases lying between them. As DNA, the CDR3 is TGTGCCATCAGTGAAGCAGGGCACTTTGAAGCTTTCTTT. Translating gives CAISEAGHFEAFF.

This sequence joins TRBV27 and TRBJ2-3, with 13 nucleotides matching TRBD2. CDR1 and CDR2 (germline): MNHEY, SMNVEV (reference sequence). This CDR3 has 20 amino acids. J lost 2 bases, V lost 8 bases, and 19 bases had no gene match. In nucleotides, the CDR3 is TGTGCCAGCGGAGGGGGTCTACTAGCGGGAGGGCCGGGGAACACAGATACGCAGTATTTT. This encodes CASGGGLLAGGPGNTDTQYF.

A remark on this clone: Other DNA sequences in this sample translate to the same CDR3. The CDR3: CASSVSGSYNEQFF. The CDR3 nucleotides are TGTGCCAGCAGTGTATCCGGTTCCTACAATGAGCAGTTCTTC. This chain joins TRBV6-1 and TRBJ2-1; the D is unclear. Germline-derived CDR1 and CDR2 are MNHNS and SASEGT. V lost 4 bases and J lost 1, with 8 bases in between. The CDR3 is 14 amino acids.

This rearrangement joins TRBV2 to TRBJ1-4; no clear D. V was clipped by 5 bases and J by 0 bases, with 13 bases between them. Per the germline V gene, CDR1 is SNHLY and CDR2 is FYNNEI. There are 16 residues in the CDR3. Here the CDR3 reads CASSFSMTTTNEKLFF. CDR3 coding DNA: TGTGCCAGCAGTTTTTCCATGACAACAACTAATGAAAAACTGTTTTTT.

The CDR3 DNA reads as TGTGCCAGCAGCTTAGTCAGGGGGCCGACAGATACGCAGTATTTT. Protein: CASSLVRGPTDTQYF. This chain uses TRBV7-9 with TRBJ2-3; 8 bases align to TRBD1. V lost 1 base and J lost 3; bases outside the gene matches: 3. The CDR3 spans 15 residues. In germline, CDR1 is SEHNR, CDR2 FQNEAQ (reference sequence).

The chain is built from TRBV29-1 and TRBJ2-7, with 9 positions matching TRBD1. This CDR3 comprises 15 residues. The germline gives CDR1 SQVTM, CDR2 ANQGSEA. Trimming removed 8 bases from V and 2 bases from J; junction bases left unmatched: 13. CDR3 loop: CSPGQGLRFTYEQYF. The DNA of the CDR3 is TGCAGCCCGGGACAGGGACTCCGCTTTACCTACGAGCAGTACTTC.

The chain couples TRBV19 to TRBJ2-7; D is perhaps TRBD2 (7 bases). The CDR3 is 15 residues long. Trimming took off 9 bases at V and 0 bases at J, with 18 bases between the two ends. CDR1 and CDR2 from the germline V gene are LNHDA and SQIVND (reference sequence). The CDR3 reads CARVSREGVSYEQYF. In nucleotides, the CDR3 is TGTGCCAGGGTTTCGAGGGAGGGGGTCTCCTACGAGCAGTACTTC.

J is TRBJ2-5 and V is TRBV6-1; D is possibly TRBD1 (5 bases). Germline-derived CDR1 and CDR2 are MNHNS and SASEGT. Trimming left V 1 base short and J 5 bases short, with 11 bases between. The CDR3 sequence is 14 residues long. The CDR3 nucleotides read TGTGCCAGCAGTGAAGGGGGCCTAGGGGAGACCCAGTACTTC. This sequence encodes CASSEGGLGETQYF.